Shown below are 28 T cell receptor beta chains from a single sample sequenced in a study of blood T cell repertoires in COVID-19. Clones were sequenced by immunoSEQ multiplex PCR, and TCRdb holds only the in-frame ones, with some missing. The profile shows 150,000 to 200,000 clones, 70% to 90% of them singletons. The sequencing input was peripheral blood. The origin of the receptors is a middle-aged man who had recovered from COVID-19.

The genes are TRBV3-1 (or the pseudogene TRBV3-2) and TRBJ1-2; D uncertain. Germline CDR1 LGHDT, CDR2 YNNKEL (reference sequence). This CDR3 is 11 amino acids long. Trimming cost V 1 base and J 7 bases, with 4 bases left between them. CDR3 region: CASSQGSGYTF. CDR3 nucleotides: TGTGCCAGCAGCCAAGGGAGTGGCTACACCTTC.

The chain has TRBV19 and TRBJ1-3; D is unresolved. Germline lookup yields CDR1 LNHDA and CDR2 SQIVND (reference sequence). The CDR3 contains 15 residues. The V end lost 0 bases, the J end lost 0 bases, and 6 bases lay between the germline ends. The CDR3 DNA reads as TGTGCCAGTAGTATAGATACTGTCTCTGGAAACACCATATATTTT. This encodes CASSIDTVSGNTIYF.

V is TRBV21-1 and J is TRBJ2-7; no DNA check was done on the table's D call, TRBD2. TRBV21-1 is a known pseudogene. The CDR3 is 12 amino acids. In nucleotides, the CDR3 is TGTGCCAGCAGCAAGGGAGGTGCCGAGCAGTACTTC. Translation gives CASSKGGAEQYF.

CDR3: CASSSTGNAPDTQYF. DNA for the CDR3: TGTGCCAGCAGCTCAACAGGGAACGCCCCAGATACGCAGTATTTT. The J gene is TRBJ2-3, the V gene TRBV28, with D possibly matching TRBD1 (6 bases). The CDR3 sequence is 15 residues long. Germline V gives CDR1 MDHEN, CDR2 SYDVKM. Trimming shortened V by 6 bases and J by 4 bases, and 17 bases separated the two germline ends.

The rearrangement joins TRBV6-5 to TRBJ1-4, with 8 bases aligning to TRBD1. There are 12 residues in the CDR3. Germline V CDR1 and CDR2: MNHEY, SVGAGI. Trimming at V came to 10 bases and at J to 7 bases, leaving 5 bases not matched to a gene. CDR3 amino acids: CATRGPGEKLFF. CDR3 DNA sequence: TGTGCCACCAGGGGGCCAGGTGAAAAACTGTTTTTT.

V is TRBV11-2 and J is TRBJ2-1; D remains unclear. The CDR3 is made up of 11 amino acids. In germline, CDR1 is SGHAT, CDR2 FQNNGV. The ends were cut back, 4 bases at V and 9 bases at J, with 7 bases in the middle. The CDR3, as DNA: TGTGCCAGCAGCTCCGGCGGTGAGCAGTTCTTC. Its translation: CASSSGGEQFF.

The chain combines TRBV18 with TRBJ2-7; D possibly corresponds to TRBD1 (6 bases). Germline V gene lookup returns CDR1 KGHSH and CDR2 LQKENI. Deletions cut 6 bases from V and 2 bases from J, with 17 bases between. This CDR3 region has 15 residues. CDR3 coding DNA: TGTGCCAGCTCCCTCCGGGACACCGGCACCTACGAGCAGTACTTC. This codes for CASSLRDTGTYEQYF.

The CDR3 sequence is CATLRSDNEQFF. For the CDR3, the DNA is TGTGCCACCCTCCGGAGTGACAATGAGCAGTTCTTC. V is TRBV6-5 and J is TRBJ2-1, with D hard to call. In germline, CDR1 is MNHEY, CDR2 SVGAGI. The CDR3 runs 12 residues. The V gene lost 10 bases and the J gene lost 5 bases, with 12 bases spanning the gap.

V and J are TRBV6-6 and TRBJ1-1; perhaps TRBD1 as D (5 bases). Germline V gene sequence: CDR1 MNHNY, CDR2 SVGAGI (reference sequence). With 7 bases removed from V and 0 bases from J, the gap between germline ends came to 15 bases. The CDR3 totals 15 residues. This CDR3 is CASTYLGGMNTEAFF. In DNA, the CDR3 is TGTGCCAGCACCTACTTGGGGGGTATGAACACTGAAGCTTTCTTT.

This chain joins TRBV6-2 or TRBV6-3 and TRBJ2-1, with D possibly TRBD1 on 5 matching bases. CDR3 length: 13 amino acids. The germline V gene encodes CDR1 MNHEY and CDR2 SVGEGT. V dropped 2 bases and J dropped 7 bases, with 9 bases sitting between them. For the CDR3, the DNA is TGTGCCAGCAGTTACACCGCAGGGAATGAGCAGTTCTTC. Translation gives CASSYTAGNEQFF.

The CDR3, as DNA: TGTGCCAGCAGCGTAACACACCAGGGGGCTGAATCACCCCTCCACTTT. As protein: CASSVTHQGAESPLHF. The chain combines TRBV9 with TRBJ1-6, with TRBD1 matching 8 bases. Germline V gene sequence: CDR1 SGDLS, CDR2 YYNGEE. Trimming at V came to 1 base and at J to 10 bases, leaving 10 bases not matched to a gene. The CDR3 is 16 residues long.

The chain uses TRBV7-2 and TRBJ1-2; tentatively, D is TRBD1 (5 bases). The CDR3 contains 13 residues. In germline, CDR1 is SGHTA, CDR2 FQGNSA. V was cut by 1 base and J by 8 bases, with 11 bases left in between. The DNA for the CDR3 is TGTGCCAGCAGCTTAGAGCGGGACTCCGGCTACACCTTC. Its protein product is CASSLERDSGYTF.

This chain connects TRBV30 to TRBJ2-2; 15 bases map to TRBD2. This CDR3 is 19 amino acids long. The V segment lost 2 bases and the J segment 4 bases; nucleotides outside the gene matches: 11. The germline V gene has CDR1 GTSNPN and CDR2 SVGIG (reference sequence). The CDR3 is CAWSFRRTSGGAGTGELFF. CDR3 DNA: TGTGCCTGGAGTTTCCGCCGGACTAGCGGGGGGGCGGGCACCGGGGAGCTGTTTTTT.

This sequence joins TRBV13 and TRBJ2-5, with D perhaps TRBD2 (6 bases). Germline V gives CDR1 PRHDT, CDR2 FYEKMQ (reference sequence). This CDR3 region has 14 residues. Deletions cut 0 bases from V and 7 bases from J, with 12 bases between. The CDR3 reads CASSLGRDSGTQYF. CDR3 in DNA: TGTGCCAGCAGCTTAGGCCGGGACTCGGGGACCCAGTACTTC.

This rearrangement joins TRBV11-3 to TRBJ2-7; TRBD2 matches 9 bases. Germline CDR1 is SGHNT and CDR2 is YENEEA. With 3 bases clipped from V and 7 bases from J, the junction kept 19 bases outside the gene matches. This CDR3 is built from 18 residues. CDR3 DNA: TGTGCCAGCAGCTTCGATACCCCGACTGCTAGCGGGGCGAAGGAGCAGTACTTC. Translated: CASSFDTPTASGAKEQYF.

The chain is built from TRBV9 and TRBJ1-2, with a weak D call TRBD1 (6 bases). The CDR3 is 15 amino acids. CDR1 and CDR2 (germline): SGDLS, YYNGEE. Trimming removed 0 bases at V and 7 bases at J, with 16 bases between. The CDR3 nucleotides are TGTGCCAGCAGCGTAGAGGGTCGGGGGGCGACTGGCTACACCTTC. Amino acids: CASSVEGRGATGYTF. The whole variable domain, filled in from reference TRBV9 and TRBJ1-2, reads DSGVTQTPKHLITATGQRVTLRCSPRSGDLSVYWYQQSLDQGLQFLIQYYNGEERAKGNILERFSAQQFPDLHSELNLSSLELGDSALYFCASSVEGRGATGYTFGSGTRLTVV.

The CDR3 region has the DNA TGTGCCAGCAGTTTATTTCCGGGAGGGAATCAGCCCCAGCATTTT. Residues: CASSLFPGGNQPQHF. V gene TRBV28 combines with J gene TRBJ1-5; D ambiguous. The V end lost 1 base, the J end lost 4 bases, and 11 bases lay between the germline ends. Germline V gene sequence: CDR1 MDHEN, CDR2 SYDVKM. The length of the CDR3 is 15 residues.

The J gene is TRBJ1-4, the V gene TRBV7-9, with TRBD1 matching 9 bases. With 5 bases clipped from V and 3 bases from J, the junction kept 7 bases outside the gene matches. Germline assignment: CDR1 SEHNR and CDR2 FQNEAQ (reference sequence). The CDR3 runs to 16 residues. CDR3 sequence: CASSPDRGAANEKLFF. CDR3 sequence (DNA): TGTGCCAGCAGCCCAGACAGGGGGGCGGCTAATGAAAAACTGTTTTTT.

This rearrangement joins TRBV29-1 to TRBJ2-2, with D maybe TRBD1 (6 bases). This CDR3 has 14 amino acids. Germline CDR1 SQVTM, CDR2 ANQGSEA. The V and J ends lost 2 bases and 4 bases respectively, with 11 bases between them. CDR3 sequence reads: CSVELQGGTGELFF. CDR3 nucleotide sequence: TGCAGCGTTGAATTACAGGGCGGCACCGGGGAGCTGTTTTTT.

The chain combines TRBV24-1 with TRBJ2-2; TRBD2 aligns across 11 bases. J lost 4 bases, V lost 8 bases, and 5 bases had no gene match. From germline, CDR1 is KGHDR and CDR2 SFDVKD. This CDR3 is 15 amino acids long. CDR3 amino acids: CATNQGTSGTGELFF. CDR3 bases: TGTGCCACCAACCAGGGGACTAGCGGCACCGGGGAGCTGTTTTTT.

The chain has TRBV27 and TRBJ2-5; 10 nucleotides match TRBD1. V shed 10 bases, J shed 2 bases, and the junction held 7 bases outside the gene matches. Germline V gives CDR1 MNHEY, CDR2 SMNVEV (reference sequence). CDR3 size: 14 residues. Written as DNA, the CDR3 is TGTGCCACCGCGTGGGACAGGGGACAAGAGACCCAGTACTTC. Its protein is CATAWDRGQETQYF.

This clone was observed at least ten times. This chain connects TRBV5-5 to TRBJ2-5; 13 nucleotides match TRBD2. The J segment lost 4 bases and the V segment lost 4 bases, leaving 7 bases of the junction unmatched. The CDR3 is 16 amino acids. From germline, CDR1 is SGHKS and CDR2 YYEKEE (reference sequence). The CDR3 loop is CASSRTSGRLAETQYF. The CDR3 coding sequence is TGTGCCAGCAGCCGGACTAGCGGGAGATTGGCAGAGACCCAGTACTTC.

The chain combines TRBV5-4 with TRBJ2-4, with 9 bases lining up with TRBD1. The CDR3 consists of 14 residues. CDR1 and CDR2 (germline): SGHNT, YYREEE (reference sequence). V was clipped by 0 bases and J by 6 bases; unmatched bases: 1. The CDR3 sequence: CASSLGGQGNIQYF. CDR3 sequence (DNA): TGTGCCAGCAGCTTGGGGGGACAGGGAAACATTCAGTACTTC.

This clone came up once. V usage is TRBV7-9 and J usage is TRBJ1-4; 9 bases match TRBD1. Germline V lookup: CDR1 SEHNR, CDR2 FQNEAQ (reference sequence). Germline trimming cut 4 bases from V and 7 bases from J; bases unmatched to any gene: 7. There are 15 residues in the CDR3. In DNA form, the CDR3 reads TGTGCCAGCAGCTCCCGGGACAGGGAGAGTGAAAAACTGTTTTTT. Its translation is CASSSRDRESEKLFF.

This clone was counted once. The J gene is TRBJ1-2, the V gene TRBV19; the match to TRBD1 covers 8 bases. Unmatched junction bases numbered 4, after V lost 7 bases and J lost 3 bases. Per the germline V gene, CDR1 is LNHDA and CDR2 is SQIVND (reference sequence). This CDR3 is built from 13 residues. The CDR3 here is CASNPGGHYGYTF. The CDR3 nucleotides are TGTGCCAGTAATCCAGGGGGCCACTATGGCTACACCTTC. The full variable domain, its missing parts supplied by reference TRBV19 and TRBJ1-2, is DGGITQSPKYLFRKEGQNVTLSCEQNLNHDAMYWYRQDPGQGLRLIYYSQIVNDFQKGDIAEGYSVSREKKESFPLTVTSAQKNPTAFYLCASNPGGHYGYTFGSGTRLTVV.

This sequence joins TRBV6-2 or TRBV6-3 and TRBJ2-5, with TRBD2 identical over 7 bases. J was trimmed by 1 base and V by 3 bases; bases with no gene match: 5. The CDR3 runs to 15 residues. Germline CDR1 reads MNHEY; CDR2 reads SVGEGT. The CDR3, as DNA: TGTGCCAGCAGTTATAGGGCTAGCGGCCAAGAGACCCAGTACTTC. Protein: CASSYRASGQETQYF.

This chain uses TRBV28 with TRBJ1-3; D unclear. Germline V gene lookup returns CDR1 MDHEN and CDR2 SYDVKM. Between the trimmed V and J ends, which lost 4 bases and 8 bases, there was a span of 12 bases. This CDR3 contains 13 residues. Here the CDR3 reads CASSYRSGDTIYF. The CDR3 nucleotides are TGTGCCAGCAGTTATCGTTCCGGGGACACCATATATTTT.

The rearrangement joins TRBV28 to TRBJ1-1, with D possibly being TRBD1 (5 bases). CDR3 size: 16 residues. Trimming cost V 5 bases and J 0 bases, with 16 bases left between them. Germline CDR1 reads MDHEN; CDR2 reads SYDVKM. CDR3 residues: CASSPPLTEMNTEAFF. CDR3 coding DNA: TGTGCCAGCAGTCCACCCCTGACAGAGATGAACACTGAAGCTTTCTTT.